Listed below are T cell receptor beta chains from one sample, sequenced in a study of CD8 T cells in ankylosing spondylitis. TCRdb analysed the 5' RACE reads with MiXCR anew, one entry per CDR3 protein. This table has 650,000 to 800,000 distinct CDR3 sequences, 15% to 20% appearing once. Sequenced material: blood, either unsorted or a sorted T cell fraction (not recorded which). All receptors come from a male donor with ankylosing spondylitis. Both conserved end residues are part of each CDR3. Each record gives: V gene, J gene, CDR3 protein.

v_gene: TRBV7-2; j_gene: TRBJ1-1; CDR3aa: CASSLRGEWKNTEAFF
v_gene: TRBV20-1; j_gene: TRBJ2-3; CDR3aa: CSASPGTSSTDTQYF
v_gene: TRBV6-1; j_gene: TRBJ1-1; CDR3aa: CASSEDLDRGLNEAFF
v_gene: TRBV6-1; j_gene: TRBJ2-3; CDR3aa: CASSDATGPTPTDTQYF
v_gene: TRBV27; j_gene: TRBJ1-2; CDR3aa: CASSLFGRTGYGYTF
v_gene: TRBV5-1; j_gene: TRBJ1-4; CDR3aa: CASSFGENEKLFF
v_gene: TRBV7-8; j_gene: TRBJ1-1; CDR3aa: CASSFSVNRGLNTEAFF
v_gene: TRBV4-1; j_gene: TRBJ2-5; CDR3aa: CASSQDLIGTQETQYF
v_gene: TRBV10-3; j_gene: TRBJ2-5; CDR3aa: CAISETEETQYF
v_gene: TRBV20-1; j_gene: TRBJ1-2; CDR3aa: CSASQGFRQGYTF
v_gene: TRBV5-1; j_gene: TRBJ2-7; CDR3aa: CASSLVRDREQYF
v_gene: TRBV5-1; j_gene: TRBJ1-4; CDR3aa: CASSLAVDSEKLFF
v_gene: TRBV3-1; j_gene: TRBJ1-3; CDR3aa: CASSLLGSSGNTIYF
v_gene: TRBV20-1; j_gene: TRBJ2-5; CDR3aa: CSAFEGGSTKTQYF
v_gene: TRBV7-9; j_gene: TRBJ2-7; CDR3aa: CASSLGGGLATYEQYF
v_gene: TRBV30; j_gene: TRBJ1-1; CDR3aa: CAWRVLGKEAFF
v_gene: TRBV11-2; j_gene: TRBJ1-1; CDR3aa: CASSLDFGTEAFF
v_gene: TRBV7-8; j_gene: TRBJ2-7; CDR3aa: CASSRPGLVNPTAYEQYF
v_gene: TRBV24-1; j_gene: TRBJ2-2; CDR3aa: CATSGAEGGPDTGELFF
v_gene: TRBV5-1; j_gene: TRBJ1-2; CDR3aa: CASSDPTGPYGYTF
v_gene: TRBV15; j_gene: TRBJ1-4; CDR3aa: CATSRPTGIYEKLFF
v_gene: TRBV9; j_gene: TRBJ2-5; CDR3aa: CASSVRTEETQYF
v_gene: TRBV7-3; j_gene: TRBJ2-1; CDR3aa: CASSLTHYNEQFF
v_gene: TRBV29-1; j_gene: TRBJ2-7; CDR3aa: CSVEGAGKLGYEQYF
v_gene: TRBV5-1; j_gene: TRBJ2-1; CDR3aa: CASSLEGQGPNEQFF
v_gene: TRBV12-3/TRBV12-4; j_gene: TRBJ2-2; CDR3aa: CASSSGTSGTWELFF
v_gene: TRBV7-8; j_gene: TRBJ1-1; CDR3aa: CASSSRGRVNTEAFF
v_gene: TRBV29-1; j_gene: TRBJ2-5; CDR3aa: CSGMMGAETQYF
v_gene: TRBV29-1; j_gene: TRBJ2-1; CDR3aa: CSVDGHREKGGIEQFF
v_gene: TRBV5-1; j_gene: TRBJ1-2; CDR3aa: CASSLEGSGSYGYTF
v_gene: TRBV7-2; j_gene: TRBJ2-5; CDR3aa: CASSLDGTTSETQYF
v_gene: TRBV5-1; j_gene: TRBJ1-1; CDR3aa: CASSLGWDTEAFF
v_gene: TRBV7-2; j_gene: TRBJ1-1; CDR3aa: CASSSRTDMNTEAFF
v_gene: TRBV12-3/TRBV12-4; j_gene: TRBJ1-5; CDR3aa: CASSPPGTGRQPQHF
v_gene: TRBV7-9; j_gene: TRBJ1-2; CDR3aa: CASSFAGIYYGYTF
v_gene: TRBV5-1; j_gene: TRBJ2-2; CDR3aa: CASEPGDNTGELFF
v_gene: TRBV12-3/TRBV12-4; j_gene: TRBJ2-7; CDR3aa: CASSPGTGAILYEQYF
v_gene: TRBV29-1; j_gene: TRBJ2-6; CDR3aa: CSVRTGTGGANVLTF
v_gene: TRBV20-1; j_gene: TRBJ1-5; CDR3aa: CSARDQVTWGPQHF
v_gene: TRBV5-1; j_gene: TRBJ2-2; CDR3aa: CASSFAGGQVGELFF